Only a few counts were recorded for the clone carrying this T cell receptor (beta chain). As yet, its antigen is unknown. The data derive from a study of CD8 T cells in ankylosing spondylitis. CDR3 length: 14 amino acids. The V end was cut by 3 bases, the J end by 5 bases, with 16 bases between. Germline V gene lookup returns CDR1 DFQATT and CDR2 SNEGSKA (reference sequence). Library preparation for TCR beta used quantitative 5'-RACE with molecular barcodes. TCRdb re-analysed the 5' RACE reads in MiXCR, keeping a single row per CDR3 protein. Among fewer than 450,000 distinct CDR3 sequences listed, 15% to 20% were seen once. Points from the study as a whole: Clones linked to disease were reported to show significant enrichment in matched ankylosing spondylitis synovial fluid. Some of the motif variants had earlier been found in reactive arthritis patients' fluid and blood. One TCR beta motif, made up of eight highly homologous variants, appeared characteristic of ankylosing spondylitis blood. A CD8+ phenotype characterized the disease-linked clones, which were relatively rare in peripheral blood.

Sample: blood, either unsorted or a sorted T cell fraction (not recorded which). The chain recombines TRBV20-1 with TRBJ1-1, with D possibly being TRBD1 (6 bases). This receptor was identified in a male donor with ankylosing spondylitis. The CDR3 DNA reads TGCAGTGCTAGGGAAACAGGGAAACTAACTGAAGCTTTCTTT. Protein sequence: CSARETGKLTEAFF.